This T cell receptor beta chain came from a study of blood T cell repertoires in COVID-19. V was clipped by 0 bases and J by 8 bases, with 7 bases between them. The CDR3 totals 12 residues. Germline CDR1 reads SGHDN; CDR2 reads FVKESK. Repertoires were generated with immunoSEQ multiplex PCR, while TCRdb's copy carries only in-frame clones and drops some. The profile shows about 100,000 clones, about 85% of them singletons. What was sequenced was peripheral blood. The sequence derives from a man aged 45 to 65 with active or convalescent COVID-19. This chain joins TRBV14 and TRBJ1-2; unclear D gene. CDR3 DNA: TGTGCCAGCAGCCAAGACTTTATGGGCTACACCTTC. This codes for CASSQDFMGYTF.